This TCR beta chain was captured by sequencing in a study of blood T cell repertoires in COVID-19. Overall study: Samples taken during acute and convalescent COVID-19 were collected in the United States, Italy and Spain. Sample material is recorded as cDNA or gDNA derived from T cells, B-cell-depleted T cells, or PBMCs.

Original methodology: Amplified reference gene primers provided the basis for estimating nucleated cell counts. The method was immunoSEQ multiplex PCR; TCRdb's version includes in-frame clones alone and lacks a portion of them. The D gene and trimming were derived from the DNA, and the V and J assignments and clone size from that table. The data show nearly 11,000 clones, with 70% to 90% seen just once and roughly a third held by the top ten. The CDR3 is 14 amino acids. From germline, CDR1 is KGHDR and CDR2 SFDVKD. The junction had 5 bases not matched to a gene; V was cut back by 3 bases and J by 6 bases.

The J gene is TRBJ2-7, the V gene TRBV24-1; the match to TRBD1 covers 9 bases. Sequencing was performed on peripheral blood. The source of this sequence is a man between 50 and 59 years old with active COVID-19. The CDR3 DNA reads TGTGCCACCAGTGATCCCGGGACAGGGCGCGAGCAGTACTTC. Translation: CATSDPGTGREQYF.